This T cell receptor (beta chain) was obtained from a study of shared clonotypes between healthy human individuals. Study as a whole: Every donor yielded three CD4 naive, three CD4 memory, two CD8 naive and one CD8 memory plate.

Turning to this clone: The antigen is undetermined.

The assay was carried out at the deep level. Here immunoSEQ multiplex PCR was the method, and the copy in TCRdb shows in-frame clones only, minus some. The sample has some 1 million clones; roughly 70% are singletons. Study-wide results and limits: The study's rarefaction showed incomplete sorted-subset sequencing despite large depth.

The CDR3 covers 14 residues. Germline V lookup: CDR1 MDHEN, CDR2 SYDVKM. Trimming left V 3 bases short and J 8 bases short, with 13 bases between. The sample taken for sequencing was memory CD4+ T cells sorted from blood. Subset indicated: CD45RA-negative fraction. The V gene is TRBV28, the J gene TRBJ1-4; D is possibly TRBD1 (6 bases). The clonotype originates from a man between 18 and 35 years old in good health. The CDR3 bases are TGTGCCAGCAGTTTTCGGGGGGCAGGGGAAAAACTGTTTTTT. It yields the protein CASSFRGAGEKLFF.